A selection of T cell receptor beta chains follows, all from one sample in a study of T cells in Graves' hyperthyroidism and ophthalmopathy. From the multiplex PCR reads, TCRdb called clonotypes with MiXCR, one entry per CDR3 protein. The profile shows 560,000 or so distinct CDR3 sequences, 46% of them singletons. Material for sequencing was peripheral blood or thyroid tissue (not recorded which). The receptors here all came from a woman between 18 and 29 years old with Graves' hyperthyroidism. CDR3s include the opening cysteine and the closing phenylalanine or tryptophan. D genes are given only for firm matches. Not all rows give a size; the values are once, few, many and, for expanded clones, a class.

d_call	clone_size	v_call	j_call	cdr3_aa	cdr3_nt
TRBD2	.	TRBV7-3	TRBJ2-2	CANSPTSGRAHTGELFF	TGTGCCAACAGCCCGACTAGCGGGAGGGCCCACACCGGGGAGCTGTTTTTT
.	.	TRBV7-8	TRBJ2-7	CASSLGPGAGLDEQYF	TGTGCCAGCAGCTTAGGACCAGGGGCGGGATTGGATGAGCAGTACTTC
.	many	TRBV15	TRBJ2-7	CATSREGGLGPEQYF	TGTGCCACCAGCAGAGAGGGGGGGCTGGGTCCCGAGCAGTACTTC
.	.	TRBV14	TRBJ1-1	CVSSQGVRVWTEAFF	TGTGTCAGCAGCCAAGGAGTCAGGGTCTGGACTGAAGCTTTCTTT
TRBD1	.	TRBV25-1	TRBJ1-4	CAISEGGQGLEKLFF	TGTGCCATCAGTGAAGGGGGACAGGGTCTTGAAAAACTGTTTTTT
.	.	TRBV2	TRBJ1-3	CASSEAGRGSSGNTIYF	TGTGCCAGCAGTGAAGCAGGCAGAGGATCCTCTGGAAACACCATATATTTT
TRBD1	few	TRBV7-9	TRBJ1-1	CASNPEDRADTEAFF	TGCGCCAGCAACCCCGAGGACAGGGCGGACACTGAAGCTTTCTTT
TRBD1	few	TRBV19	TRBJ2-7	CASRRRDSYEQYF	TGTGCCAGTAGGAGACGGGACAGCTACGAGCAGTACTTC
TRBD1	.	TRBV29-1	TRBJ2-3	CSADRGDSTDTQYF	TGCAGCGCTGACAGGGGGGATAGCACAGATACGCAGTATTTT
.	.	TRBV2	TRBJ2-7	CATKTVFSYEQYF	TGTGCCACCAAGACAGTCTTCTCCTACGAGCAGTACTTC
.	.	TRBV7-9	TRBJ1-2	CASTLLPQGEGGYTF	TGTGCCAGCACCCTACTACCCCAGGGCGAGGGCGGCTACACCTTC
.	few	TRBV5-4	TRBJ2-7	CASSESSSFGEQYF	TGTGCCAGCAGTGAATCCTCGAGCTTCGGGGAGCAGTACTTC
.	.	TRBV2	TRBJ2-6	CATSEPGQGANVLTF	TGTGCCACCAGTGAACCAGGACAGGGGGCCAACGTCCTGACTTTC
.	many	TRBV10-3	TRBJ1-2	CAIMEDSLHTF	TGTGCCATCATGGAAGACAGTCTCCACACCTTC
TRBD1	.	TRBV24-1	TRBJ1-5	CARDRGNQPQHF	TGTGCCCGGGACAGGGGCAATCAGCCCCAGCATTTT
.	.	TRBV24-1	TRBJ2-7	CASSQGPAFEQYF	TGTGCCAGCAGCCAGGGCCCAGCGTTTGAGCAGTACTTC
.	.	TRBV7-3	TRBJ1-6	CASSQSPGLYNSPLHF	TGCGCCAGCAGCCAGTCTCCCGGCCTCTATAATTCACCCCTCCACTTT
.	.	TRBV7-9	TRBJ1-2	CASSFRGEGYTF	TGTGCCAGCAGCTTCAGGGGAGAAGGCTACACCTTC
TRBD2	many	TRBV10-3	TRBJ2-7	CAISESVTSGYEQYF	TGTGCCATCAGTGAGTCTGTGACTAGCGGGTACGAGCAGTACTTC
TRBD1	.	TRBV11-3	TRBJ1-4	CASSLGWTGGVEKLFF	TGTGCCAGCAGCTTAGGCTGGACAGGGGGCGTTGAAAAACTGTTTTTT
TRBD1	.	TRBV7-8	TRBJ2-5	CASSLVRTGGETQYF	TGTGCCAGCAGCTTAGTGAGGACAGGGGGGGAGACCCAGTACTTC
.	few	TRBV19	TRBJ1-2	CASSTRVWGYTF	TGTGCCAGTAGTACGAGAGTCTGGGGCTACACCTTC
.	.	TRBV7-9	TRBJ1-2	CASSLGPRTADRGYTF	TGTGCCAGCAGCTTAGGTCCCCGGACCGCGGATCGGGGCTACACCTTC
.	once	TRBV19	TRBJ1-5	CASSDSSLNQHF	TGTGCCAGTAGCGACAGCAGCTTAAATCAGCATTTT
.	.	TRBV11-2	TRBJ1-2	CASSLDPSGRGYTF	TGTGCCAGCAGCTTAGATCCGTCGGGGCGCGGCTACACCTTC
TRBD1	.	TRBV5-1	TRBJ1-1	CASSAAGQVNTEAFF	TGCGCCAGCAGCGCGGCGGGACAGGTCAACACTGAAGCTTTCTTT
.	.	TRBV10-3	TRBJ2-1	CASSESGYNEQFF	TGTGCCAGCAGTGAGTCAGGCTACAATGAGCAGTTCTTC